Following are 17 T cell receptor beta chains from one sample sequenced in a study of cytomegalovirus exposure and HLA in healthy donors. The primer mix had 60 Vbeta and 13 Jbeta primers. The method was immunoSEQ multiplex PCR; TCRdb's version includes in-frame clones alone and lacks a portion of them. The sample lists 150,000 to 200,000 clones, around 83% occurring once. Sequencing was carried out using PBMCs. These receptors came from a woman aged 40 to 50 in good health and CMV-seronegative.

In nucleotides, the CDR3 is TGTGCCAGCCCACCCCTGCGGGAGCAGTACGTC. Encoded protein: CASPPLREQYV. V usage is TRBV6-4 and J usage is TRBJ2-7; no reliable D call. CDR1 and CDR2 from the germline V gene are MRHNA and SNTAGT. Trimming took off 8 bases at V and 7 bases at J, with 12 bases between the two ends. This CDR3 spans 11 amino acids.

This chain links TRBV6-5 with TRBJ2-3; 8 bases map to TRBD2. Trimming took 4 bases from V and 4 from J; bases not matched to a gene: 4. CDR1 and CDR2 (germline): MNHEY, SVGAGI. The CDR3 is made up of 14 amino acids. In DNA, the CDR3 is TGTGCCAGCAGTTCGAGCGGGAGTTCAGATACGCAGTATTTT. It specifies CASSSSGSSDTQYF.

The V gene is TRBV7-2, the J gene TRBJ1-3; no definite D call. Germline V CDR1 and CDR2: SGHTA, FQGNSA. V shed 6 bases and J shed 2 bases, with 11 bases lying between them. This CDR3 has 14 amino acids. CDR3 in DNA: TGTGCCAGCAGATCGCGGGTCGCTGGAAACACCATATATTTT. Protein product: CASRSRVAGNTIYF.

V usage is TRBV2 and J usage is TRBJ1-2; a possible D gene is TRBD1 (6 bases). The CDR3 runs to 14 residues. Trimming pared 2 bases from V and 4 bases from J, leaving 11 bases between. CDR1 is SNHLY, CDR2 FYNNEI, per germline. The CDR3 region is CASSEWTESYGYTF. CDR3 DNA: TGTGCCAGCAGTGAATGGACAGAGTCCTATGGCTACACCTTC.

The chain carries TRBV11-1 and TRBJ1-1; TRBD1 aligns across 8 bases. Germline values: CDR1 SGHAT, CDR2 FQDESV (reference sequence). V lost 5 bases, J lost 12 bases, and 20 bases stayed unmatched. The CDR3 length is 16 residues. CDR3 protein: CASSLVISGQGSRTFF. The DNA of the CDR3 is TGTGCCAGCAGCCTCGTGATTTCCGGACAGGGAAGTAGAACTTTCTTT.

The chain employs TRBV4-3 and TRBJ2-1; 9 nucleotides line up with TRBD2. CDR1 and CDR2 (germline): LGHNA, YSLEER. Unmatched junction bases numbered 16, after V lost 4 bases and J lost 6 bases. The CDR3 has 18 residues. CDR3 amino acids: CASSPGSLRREGTNEQFF. Here the CDR3 DNA reads TGCGCCAGCAGCCCCGGCAGCCTACGGCGGGAGGGTACCAATGAGCAGTTCTTC.

The chain employs TRBV4-1 and TRBJ1-1, with no clear D. This CDR3 has 15 residues. Germline V lookup: CDR1 MGHRA, CDR2 YSYEKL. The V gene lost 1 base and the J gene lost 1 base, with 10 bases spanning the gap. The CDR3 DNA follows: TGCGCCAGCAGCCAAGGTTTAACGGGGAACACTGAAGCTTTCTTT. It specifies CASSQGLTGNTEAFF.

J is TRBJ2-1 and V is TRBV5-4, with 13 bases lining up with TRBD2. The V gene end was trimmed by 0 bases and the J gene end by 7 bases; junction bases not matched to a gene: 4. Germline assignment: CDR1 SGHNT and CDR2 YYREEE (reference sequence). The CDR3 extends over 16 amino acids. The CDR3 is CASSLAGTSGKNEQFF. Written as DNA, the CDR3 is TGTGCCAGCAGCTTGGCCGGGACTAGCGGGAAGAATGAGCAGTTCTTC.

The chain combines TRBV2 with TRBJ2-3; 8 bases align to TRBD2. This CDR3 has 14 residues. Germline trimming cut 8 bases from V and 2 bases from J; bases unmatched to any gene: 6. Germline values: CDR1 SNHLY, CDR2 FYNNEI. CDR3 in amino acids: CASASGSTTDTQYF. CDR3 coding DNA: TGTGCCAGCGCCAGCGGGAGTACCACAGATACGCAGTATTTT.

The chain joins TRBV5-1 to TRBJ2-1, with 7 bases lining up with TRBD2. The V gene end was trimmed by 0 bases and the J gene end by 8 bases; junction bases not matched to a gene: 14. CDR3 length: 17 residues. Germline-derived CDR1 and CDR2 are SGHRS and YFSETQ. DNA for the CDR3: TGCGCCAGCAGCTTGGGGGTAGCGGGCCCGACCCCTTATGAGCAGTTCTTC. Translation gives CASSLGVAGPTPYEQFF.

As regards this clone: The junction departs from the called germline gene at one end, perhaps through a read error. The J gene is TRBJ2-1, the V gene TRBV4-3; 10 bases align to TRBD2. Germline CDR1 reads LGHNA; CDR2 reads YSLEER. The CDR3 contains 17 residues. CDR3 residues: CASSQEEALAGEGGQFF. The DNA of the CDR3 is TGCGCCAGTAGCCAAGAGGAGGCTCTAGCGGGGGAAGGGGGGCAGTTCTTC.

This clone was seen a few times. The chain links TRBV6-4 to TRBJ2-7, with 7 bases identical to TRBD1. The germline V gene encodes CDR1 MRHNA and CDR2 SNTAGT. V was clipped by 10 bases and J by 3 bases; unmatched bases: 12. The CDR3 length is 14 residues. The CDR3 region has the DNA TGTGCCACCCGGGGACAGCCAACCGGCTACGAGCAGTACGTC. It codes for CATRGQPTGYEQYV.

The gene calls are TRBV6-5 and TRBJ2-5; perhaps TRBD1 as D (5 bases). The end of the DNA fits TRBJ2-7 better, so the J call may be wrong. Germline V gives CDR1 MNHEY, CDR2 SVGAGI. The CDR3 runs to 15 residues. CDR3 bases: TGTGCCAGCAGTTCCCCACAGGCCCATACAACCGAGCAGTACTTC. Translated, it gives CASSSPQAHTTEQYF.

The chain links TRBV29-1 to TRBJ2-5; 8 nucleotides agree with TRBD2. The germline gives CDR1 SQVTM, CDR2 ANQGSEA. This CDR3 contains 16 residues. V was pared by 4 bases and J by 0 bases, with 10 bases of the junction left unmatched. CDR3 loop: CSVGAEASGYQETQYF. The CDR3 bases are TGCAGCGTTGGGGCTGAGGCTAGCGGGTACCAAGAGACCCAGTACTTC. The full variable domain, with the rest looked up from reference TRBV29-1 and TRBJ2-5, is SAVISQKPSRDICQRGTSLTIQCQVDSQVTMMFWYRQQPGQSLTLIATANQGSEATYESGFVIDKFPISRPNLTFSTLTVSNMSPEDSSIYLCSVGAEASGYQETQYFGPGTRLLVL.

The chain carries TRBV30 and TRBJ2-2, with D possibly being TRBD2 (5 bases). The V end was cut by 4 bases, the J end by 9 bases, with 12 bases between. Germline CDR1 and CDR2: GTSNPN and SVGIG (reference sequence). This CDR3 has 12 amino acids. CDR3 nucleotide sequence: TGTGCCTGGATGGGTGCGGGTCGGGAGCTGTTTTTT. This translates into CAWMGAGRELFF.

This clone was observed once. The V and J genes are TRBV7-2 and TRBJ1-2, with D possibly matching TRBD1 (5 bases). There are 16 residues in the CDR3. Trimming stripped 5 bases from V and 3 bases from J, with 19 bases between. Germline V gene lookup returns CDR1 SGHTA and CDR2 FQGNSA. In DNA form, the CDR3 reads TGTGCCAGCAGCCCCCTGGGGGGGAATTCAGACTATGGCTACACCTTC. Protein sequence: CASSPLGGNSDYGYTF.

The chain carries TRBV5-1 and TRBJ2-3; D is possibly TRBD1 (5 bases). Trimming removed 0 bases from V and 6 bases from J, with 11 bases in between. The CDR3 contains 14 residues. The germline V gene encodes CDR1 SGHRS and CDR2 YFSETQ. DNA for the CDR3: TGCGCCAGCAGCTTGGTGGACAATCGGGATACGCAGTATTTT. Its protein product is CASSLVDNRDTQYF.